This T cell receptor beta chain stems from a study of shared T cell receptors in the human thymus. Sequenced by immunoSEQ multiplex PCR; TCRdb stores in-frame clones only, minus some. The profile shows 700,000 or so clones, 75% to 90% of them singletons. This same sample was also part of a study on human thymus T cells.

The source of this sequence is a girl less than two years old with a congenital heart defect. Sequenced material: thymocytes.

This chain's CDR3 is CASSEASTSYFRNFWDDNEQFF. The CDR3 bases are TGTGCCAGCAGTGAAGCGTCGACTAGCTACTTTCGGAATTTTTGGGATGACAATGAGCAGTTCTTC. The chain combines TRBV6-1 with TRBJ2-1; 7 bases agree with TRBD2. This CDR3 spans 22 amino acids. In germline, CDR1 is MNHNS, CDR2 SASEGT. The trim removed 0 bases at V and 5 bases at J, leaving 25 bases unmatched.